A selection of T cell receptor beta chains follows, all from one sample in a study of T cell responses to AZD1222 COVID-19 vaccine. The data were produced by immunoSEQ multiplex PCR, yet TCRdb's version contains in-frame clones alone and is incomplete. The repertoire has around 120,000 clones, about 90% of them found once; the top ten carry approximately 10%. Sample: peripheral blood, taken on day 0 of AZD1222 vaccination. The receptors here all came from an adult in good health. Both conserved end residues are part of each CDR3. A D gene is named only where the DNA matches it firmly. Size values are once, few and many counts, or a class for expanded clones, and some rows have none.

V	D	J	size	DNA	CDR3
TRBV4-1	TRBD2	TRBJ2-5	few	TGCGCCAGCAGCCAAGGACTAGCGGCGACGGAAAAGACCCAGTACTTC	CASSQGLAATEKTQYF
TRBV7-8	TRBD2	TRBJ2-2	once	TGTGCCAGCAGCCATGGACTAGCGGGAGGATCGAACACCGGGGAGCTGTTTTTT	CASSHGLAGGSNTGELFF
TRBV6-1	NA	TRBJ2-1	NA	TGTGCCAGCAGTGAGCTGGGTAGGTCCTACAATGAGCAGTTCTTC	CASSELGRSYNEQFF
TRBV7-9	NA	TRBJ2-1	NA	TGTGCCAGCAGCCCGCTAGCGAGGGAGCAGTTCTTC	CASSPLAREQFF
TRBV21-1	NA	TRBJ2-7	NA	TGTGCCAGTGCCCGAGGGGTTCTCTACGAGCAGTACTTC	CASARGVLYEQYF
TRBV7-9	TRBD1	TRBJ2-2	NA	TGTGCCAGCAGCTTAGGATTGGGGACAGGGGGCTCCGGGGAGCTGTTTTTT	CASSLGLGTGGSGELFF
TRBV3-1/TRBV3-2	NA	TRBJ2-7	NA	TGTGCCAGCAGCCAAGAGTTCCAGGGAGCCTACGAGCAGTACTTC	CASSQEFQGAYEQYF
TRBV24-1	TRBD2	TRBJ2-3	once	TGTGCCACCAGTGAGTCCGGGACTAGCCACGGGGATACGCAGTATTTT	CATSESGTSHGDTQYF
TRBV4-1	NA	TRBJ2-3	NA	TGCGCCAGCAGCCAAGATCGAACTCTTGGAGGAGATACGCAGTATTTT	CASSQDRTLGGDTQYF
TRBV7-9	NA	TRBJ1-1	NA	TGTGCCAGCAGCTTAAAAGGAGAGAACACTGAAGCTTTCTTT	CASSLKGENTEAFF
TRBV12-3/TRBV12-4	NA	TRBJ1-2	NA	TGTGCCACCGACCGAGGTACGGACTATGGCTACACCTTC	CATDRGTDYGYTF
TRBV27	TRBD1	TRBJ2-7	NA	TGTGCCAGCAGTCCCCCCGGGACAGAGGCCTACGAGCAGTACTTC	CASSPPGTEAYEQYF
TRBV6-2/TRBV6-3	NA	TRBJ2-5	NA	TGTGCCAGCAGTTACGTGAAGGTCGAAGAGACCCAGTACTTC	CASSYVKVEETQYF
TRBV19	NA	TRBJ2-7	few	TGTGCCAGTAGTATCCAGGCCAGCTCCTACGAGCAGTACTTC	CASSIQASSYEQYF
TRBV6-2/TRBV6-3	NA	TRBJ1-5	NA	TGTGCCAGCAGTTACAGCGGGCGTTATCAGCCCCAGCATTTT	CASSYSGRYQPQHF
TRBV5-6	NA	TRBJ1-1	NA	TGTGCCAGCAGCTTGGACGGGTGGGCGATCGTGGCTGAAGCTTTCTTT	CASSLDGWAIVAEAFF
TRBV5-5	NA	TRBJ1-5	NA	TGTGCCAGCAGCTTGGGGGCAGGCCGGGGTCAGCCCCAGCATTTT	CASSLGAGRGQPQHF
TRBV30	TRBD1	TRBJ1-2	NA	TGTGCCTGGAGTGGGGGACAGGGTGGAGGCTATGGCTACACCTTC	CAWSGGQGGGYGYTF
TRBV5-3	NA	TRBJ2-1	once	TGTGCCACCCCGCCGGGAGGGGACAGCTCCTACAATGAGCAGTTCTTC	CATPPGGDSSYNEQFF
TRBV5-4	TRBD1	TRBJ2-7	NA	TGTGCCAGCAGCTTCTCTGGGACAGGGACCTACGAGCAGTACTTC	CASSFSGTGTYEQYF
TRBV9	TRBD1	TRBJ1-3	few	TGTGCCAGCAGCGAAAGGGGGCGAACTGGAAACACCATATATTTT	CASSERGRTGNTIYF
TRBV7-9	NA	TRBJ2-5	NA	TGTGCCAGCAGCCCAATGTGGGGCGCCGAGACCCAGTACTTC	CASSPMWGAETQYF
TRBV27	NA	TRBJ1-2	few	TGTGCCAGCAGTTTAGTGCAGGGCCATGGCTACACCTTC	CASSLVQGHGYTF
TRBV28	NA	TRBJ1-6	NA	TGTGCCAGCAGTTTAGGGGGCAATTCACCCCTCCACTTT	CASSLGGNSPLHF
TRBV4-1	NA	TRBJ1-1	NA	TGCGCCAGCAGCCATATCGGATTAAACACTGAAGCTTTCTTT	CASSHIGLNTEAFF
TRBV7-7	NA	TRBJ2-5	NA	TGTGCTAGCAGCCCAAAGGGGCAGGGAAGTGAGACCCAGTACTTC	CASSPKGQGSETQYF
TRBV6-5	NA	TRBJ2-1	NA	TGTGCCAGCGGAGCACATGAGCAGTTCTTC	CASGAHEQFF
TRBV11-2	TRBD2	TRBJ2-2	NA	TGTGCCAGCACCTCGGGAGGTCCCGGGGAGCTGTTTTTT	CASTSGGPGELFF
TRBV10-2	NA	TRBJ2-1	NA	TGCGCCAGCAGTGCCATCAATGAGCAGTTCTTC	CASSAINEQFF
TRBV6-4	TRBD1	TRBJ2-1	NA	TGTGCCAGCAGTGAGGGACAGGGCAGCCGGGAGCAGTTCTTC	CASSEGQGSREQFF
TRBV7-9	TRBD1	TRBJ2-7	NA	TGTGCCAGCAGCCCAGGGACAGGGAAAAGAGTCTCCTACGAGCAGTACTTC	CASSPGTGKRVSYEQYF
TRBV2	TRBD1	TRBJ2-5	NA	TGTGCCAGCATGACAGGGGGCTTGGAGCAAGAGACCCAGTACTTC	CASMTGGLEQETQYF
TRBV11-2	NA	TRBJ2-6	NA	TGTGCCAGCAGGCTCCCGGGACACCTCTCTGGGGCCAACGTCCTGACTTTC	CASRLPGHLSGANVLTF